A selection of T cell receptor beta chains follows, all from one sample in a study of PD-1 blockade in mismatch repair-deficient tumors. Some clones are missing from TCRdb's copy, which holds only in-frame ones; the method was immunoSEQ multiplex PCR. The sample yields around 17,000 clones, about 80% seen once. Source: PBMCs, taken less than 25 weeks after starting pembrolizumab. These receptors all come from an adult with mismatch repair-deficient cancer. Both conserved end residues are part of each CDR3. A D gene is named only where the DNA matches it firmly. Rows give clone size only sometimes, using once, few, many, or a class for an expanded clone.

V gene,J gene,D gene,clone size,CDR3 protein,CDR3 DNA
TRBV9,TRBJ2-3,-,-,CASSVAGDTQYF,TGTGCCAGCAGCGTAGCCGGGGATACGCAGTATTTT
TRBV6-5,TRBJ2-1,-,-,CASSQRNSYNEQFF,TGTGCCAGCAGCCAGCGGAACTCCTACAATGAGCAGTTCTTC
TRBV5-1,TRBJ2-7,TRBD1,-,CASSLAPDRAGEQYF,TGCGCCAGCAGCTTGGCCCCGGACAGGGCAGGCGAGCAGTACTTC
TRBV23-1,TRBJ1-5,TRBD1,-,CASSQSARRDRSNQPQHF,TGCGCCAGCAGTCAATCAGCACGCCGGGACAGAAGCAATCAGCCCCAGCATTTT
TRBV6-5,TRBJ2-1,TRBD2,-,CASRTSGSTYNEQFF,TGTGCCAGTCGGACTAGCGGATCCACCTACAATGAGCAGTTCTTC
TRBV9,TRBJ2-2,-,-,CASSVGAGNTGELFF,TGTGCCAGCAGCGTAGGGGCAGGGAACACCGGGGAGCTGTTTTTT
TRBV28,TRBJ2-7,-,few,CASSLRGDEQYF,TGTGCCAGCAGTCTCAGGGGTGACGAGCAGTACTTC
TRBV4-1,TRBJ2-3,TRBD2,-,CASSQDGAGADTQYF,TGCGCCAGCAGCCAAGATGGAGCGGGAGCGGATACGCAGTATTTT
TRBV28,TRBJ2-4,TRBD2,-,CASSSTSGIPFRYF,TGTGCCAGCAGTTCCACTAGCGGGATACCCTTTAGGTACTTC
TRBV19,TRBJ2-7,TRBD2,few,CASSRKVAGANEQYF,TGTGCCAGTAGTAGAAAGGTAGCGGGAGCGAACGAGCAGTACTTC
TRBV30,TRBJ2-7,TRBD2,-,CAYIRRGSSYEQYF,TGTGCCTATATTCGGCGCGGGAGTTCTTACGAGCAGTACTTC
TRBV28,TRBJ1-2,TRBD1,-,CASSSGTVLYRGYTF,TGTGCCAGCAGTTCAGGGACAGTCCTTTACAGGGGCTACACCTTC
TRBV29-1,TRBJ2-1,TRBD2,-,CSVDPGRGEQFF,TGCAGCGTTGATCCCGGGAGGGGTGAGCAGTTCTTC
TRBV27,TRBJ2-3,TRBD2,-,CASSPGTSRSTDTQYF,TGTGCCAGCAGCCCCGGGACTAGCAGGAGCACAGATACGCAGTATTTT
TRBV7-8,TRBJ2-1,TRBD2,-,CASSFLLTSGASYNEQFF,TGTGCCAGCAGCTTTCTTTTGACTAGCGGGGCCTCCTACAATGAGCAGTTCTTC
TRBV6-5,TRBJ1-2,-,-,CASSYRGYDYGYTF,TGTGCCAGCAGTTACCGGGGTTACGACTATGGCTACACCTTC
TRBV7-9,TRBJ2-7,TRBD2,-,CASSSLAGREHEQYF,TGTGCCAGCAGCTCCCTAGCGGGGAGGGAACACGAGCAGTACTTC
TRBV5-5,TRBJ2-1,TRBD2,-,CASSLEGGSYNEQFF,TGTGCCAGCAGCTTGGAGGGAGGGAGTTACAATGAGCAGTTCTTC
TRBV6-6,TRBJ2-7,-,few,CASSYSSYEQYF,TGTGCCAGCAGTTACTCGTCTTACGAGCAGTACTTC
TRBV5-8,TRBJ2-7,-,-,CASSRHRVEGYEQYF,TGTGCCAGCAGCCGCCACAGGGTAGAGGGTTACGAGCAGTACTTC
TRBV30,TRBJ2-3,TRBD2,-,CACVTLRSGISTDTQYF,TGTGCCTGCGTCACTCTACGTAGCGGGATTAGCACAGATACGCAGTATTTT
TRBV30,TRBJ1-6,TRBD1,-,CAWTLQGQGWSPLHF,TGTGCCTGGACCCTTCAAGGACAGGGCTGGTCACCCCTCCACTTT